This T cell receptor (beta chain) appears in the sequencing data of a study of blood T cell repertoires in COVID-19. Background on the study: Sample material is recorded as cDNA or gDNA derived from T cells, B-cell-depleted T cells, or PBMCs.

This CDR3 has 14 residues. CDR1 and CDR2 from the germline V gene are MNHEY and SVGAGI. The ends lost 6 bases at V and 3 bases at J; junction bases unmatched: 2. In the authors' workflow: Reference gene primers were amplified, and this amplification served to estimate nucleated cell counts. Clones were read by immunoSEQ multiplex PCR, and TCRdb kept only the in-frame ones, dropping some. V, J and clone size derive from that table, while D and trimming were established from the DNA sequence. The table lists under 200,000 clones, approximately 90% of them singletons. The chain has TRBV6-5 and TRBJ2-2; 9 bases match TRBD1. This TCR was recovered from a man between 18 and 35 years old with active or convalescent COVID-19. The sample taken for sequencing was peripheral blood. CDR3 sequence reads: CASSRQGDTGELFF. CDR3 bases: TGTGCCAGCAGCCGACAGGGGGACACCGGGGAGCTGTTTTTT.